This T cell receptor beta chain is drawn from a study of cytomegalovirus exposure and HLA in healthy donors. CDR1 and CDR2 from the germline V gene are MNHNS and SASEGT. Trimming shortened V by 3 bases and J by 4 bases, and 15 bases separated the two germline ends. The CDR3 runs 16 residues. Use of 60 Vbeta and 13 Jbeta primers characterized the PCR. Assay used: immunoSEQ multiplex PCR; TCRdb lists only in-frame clones, some missing. The sample lists hundreds of thousands of clones; about 70% were seen once. This chain links TRBV6-1 with TRBJ2-2; tentatively, D is TRBD2 (6 bases). The clonotype was recovered from a woman younger than 45 in good health and CMV-seronegative. The sequencing sample was made of PBMCs. As DNA, the CDR3 is TGTGCCAGCAGTGACGTCGGGGGTCGGGGCACCGGGGAGCTGTTTTTT. This gives the protein CASSDVGGRGTGELFF.